This T cell receptor beta chain was recorded in a study of cytomegalovirus exposure and HLA in healthy donors. Points on this clone: Its target is not known.

PCR used 60 Vbeta primers and 13 Jbeta primers. Assay: immunoSEQ multiplex PCR; the TCRdb copy retains only in-frame clones and omits some. The data hold approximately 170,000 clones, with roughly 80% observed a single time. Germline V lookup: CDR1 SGHNT, CDR2 YENEEA. V lost 5 bases and J lost 4, with 11 bases in between. The CDR3 loop spans 13 amino acids. Study outcomes and limitations: The authors listed 180 or so TCR beta chains as cytomegalovirus-associated.

The chain is built from TRBV11-3 and TRBJ1-2; a possible D gene is TRBD1 (5 bases). The receptor comes from a woman in her late teens or twenties in good health and CMV-seronegative. What was sequenced was PBMCs. The DNA of the CDR3 is TGTGCCAGCAGCCCCAGGGCTCTCTATGGCTACACCTTC. Amino acid sequence: CASSPRALYGYTF. The whole variable domain, remainder taken from reference TRBV11-3 and TRBJ1-2, is EAGVVQSPRYKIIEKKQPVAFWCNPISGHNTLYWYLQNLGQGPELLIRYENEEAVDDSQLPKDRFSAERLKGVDSTLKIQPAELGDSAVYLCASSPRALYGYTFGSGTRLTVV.